The TCR beta chain under discussion was sequenced for a study of Tregs in tolerant kidney transplant recipients. Study-wide points: Findings come from small patient numbers and require larger validation.

Assay used: immunoSEQ multiplex PCR; TCRdb lists only in-frame clones, some missing. The table lists roughly 70,000 clones, around 84% of them singletons. In regard to this clone: Antigen: not known.

CD4+CD25+CD127- Tregs, CD4+CD25- non-Tregs, CD4 and CD8 cells were sorted. Sequences were obtained from CD4+ T cells from blood. The source of this sequence is a human donor in good health.

The chain's CDR3 is CASSDYRGNYGYTF. The CDR3 region has the DNA TGTGCCAGCAGTGACTACAGGGGAAACTATGGCTACACCTTC. The chain carries TRBV25-1 and TRBJ1-2; the match to TRBD1 covers 7 bases. Trimming at V came to 3 bases and at J to 2 bases, leaving 3 bases not matched to a gene. Germline values: CDR1 MGHDK, CDR2 SYGVNS. The CDR3 spans 14 residues.